These T cell receptor beta chains were read from a single sample in a study of blood T cell repertoires in COVID-19. The repertoire was sequenced with immunoSEQ multiplex PCR; TCRdb's copy has only in-frame clones and lacks some. The table lists about 210,000 clones, around 86% of them singletons, with approximately 7.2% in the top ten. The sequenced sample consisted of PBMCs or T cells enriched from blood (not recorded which). The receptors stem from a man aged 25 to 45 in a cohort exposed to, infected with or recovered from COVID-19 (not recorded which). Both conserved end residues are part of each CDR3. D genes are given only for firm matches. Clone size is stated in some rows and not others, as once, few, many or a class when expanded.

clone_size j_call d_call v_call cdr3_aa cdr3_nt
. TRBJ2-5 TRBD2 TRBV28 CASGGTKRETQYF TGTGCCAGCGGGGGGACTAAGCGAGAGACCCAGTACTTC
once TRBJ2-5 . TRBV6-5 CASSSNPSGNQETQYF TGTGCCAGCAGTTCAAACCCCTCCGGGAACCAAGAGACCCAGTACTTC
. TRBJ2-4 . TRBV6-1 CASSEVEAGQYF TGTGCCAGCAGTGAAGTCGAAGCGGGTCAGTACTTC
. TRBJ2-3 TRBD2 TRBV19 CATRKPGLADTDTQYF TGTGCCACTCGAAAGCCGGGACTAGCGGACACAGATACGCAGTATTTT
. TRBJ1-5 . TRBV28 CASSEPHFRESNQPQHF TGTGCCAGCAGTGAACCGCACTTCAGGGAAAGCAATCAGCCCCAGCATTTT
. TRBJ2-3 TRBD2 TRBV27 CASSSGTSETDTQYF TGTGCCAGCAGTTCGGGGACTAGTGAGACAGATACGCAGTATTTT
. TRBJ2-1 TRBD2 TRBV24-1 CATSDLKGLAGNEQFF TGTGCCACCAGTGATTTAAAGGGACTAGCGGGAAATGAGCAGTTCTTC
. TRBJ2-7 . TRBV28 CASSPPRDTDYEQYF TGTGCCAGCAGTCCGCCCCGGGACACAGACTACGAGCAGTACTTC
. TRBJ2-3 TRBD1 TRBV2 CASGTGGSIRSTDTQYF TGTGCCAGCGGGACAGGGGGCTCGATACGTAGCACAGATACGCAGTATTTT
. TRBJ1-2 TRBD1 TRBV9 CASSVVDDRGVGYTF TGTGCCAGCAGCGTAGTAGACGACAGGGGGGTTGGCTACACCTTC
. TRBJ2-3 TRBD1 TRBV27 CASRLIQGTDTQYF TGTGCCAGCAGACTGATACAGGGGACAGATACGCAGTATTTT
. TRBJ2-1 TRBD2 TRBV10-2 CASSTFGGLASGEQFF TGCGCCAGCAGTACATTCGGGGGACTAGCGTCGGGTGAGCAGTTCTTC
once TRBJ2-1 TRBD2 TRBV9 CASSTSGANNEQFF TGTGCCAGTTCAACTAGCGGGGCAAACAATGAGCAGTTCTTC
. TRBJ2-1 TRBD1 TRBV10-3 CAISAGTGGPQAQFF TGTGCCATCAGCGCCGGGACAGGGGGCCCACAGGCGCAGTTCTTC
once TRBJ1-5 . TRBV15 CATSRGQVWQPQHF TGTGCCACCAGCAGAGGACAGGTCTGGCAGCCCCAGCATTTT
once TRBJ1-1 . TRBV4-1 CASSQNVVGANTEAFF TGCGCCAGCAGCCAAAATGTGGTTGGGGCGAACACTGAAGCTTTCTTT
. TRBJ1-1 . TRBV18 CASSPQGFTEAFF TGTGCCAGCTCACCGCAGGGGTTCACTGAAGCTTTCTTT
. TRBJ2-1 . TRBV2 CASRPLKASQNEQFF TGTGCCAGCAGGCCCCTTAAGGCTTCACAGAATGAGCAGTTCTTC
. TRBJ2-1 . TRBV7-9 CASSLSALNNEQFF TGTGCCAGCAGCTTATCCGCACTGAACAATGAGCAGTTCTTC
. TRBJ2-3 TRBD2 TRBV7-2 CASSPGLAGKGTQYF TGTGCCAGCAGCCCGGGACTAGCGGGAAAGGGTACGCAGTATTTT
. TRBJ2-2 TRBD1 TRBV28 CASTPGTGGTRGGELFF TGTGCCAGCACCCCCGGGACAGGGGGAACACGGGGCGGGGAGCTGTTTTTT
. TRBJ1-1 TRBD1 TRBV5-4 CASSHPPKTGTNTEAFF TGTGCCAGCAGCCATCCCCCTAAGACAGGGACGAACACTGAAGCTTTCTTT
. TRBJ1-2 TRBD1 TRBV5-6 CASSRTGVEHYGYTF TGTGCCAGCAGCAGAACAGGGGTAGAACATTATGGCTACACCTTC
. TRBJ2-7 TRBD1 TRBV10-3 CAISPGQSYEQYF TGTGCCATCAGTCCGGGACAGTCCTACGAGCAGTACTTC
. TRBJ2-3 TRBD2 TRBV28 CASSPRSGRTDTQYF TGTGCCAGCAGTCCCAGGAGCGGGAGAACAGATACGCAGTATTTT
few TRBJ1-5 . TRBV4-1 CASSQDRGDNQPQHF TGCGCCAGCAGCCAAGATCGCGGTGACAATCAGCCCCAGCATTTT
. TRBJ2-1 . TRBV14 CASSQVRDEQFF TGTGCCAGCAGCCAAGTTAGAGATGAGCAGTTCTTC
few TRBJ2-1 TRBD2 TRBV7-9 CASTWASGRGLALNNEQFF TGTGCCAGCACTTGGGCTAGCGGGAGGGGTTTAGCTCTTAACAATGAGCAGTTCTTC
. TRBJ2-7 . TRBV28 CASRSVFVGELDEQYF TGTGCCAGCAGATCTGTTTTTGTCGGGGAGCTTGACGAGCAGTACTTC
. TRBJ2-1 TRBD2 TRBV7-3 CASSLYGLAGGRDEQFF TGTGCCAGCAGCTTATACGGACTAGCGGGCGGAAGGGATGAGCAGTTCTTC
. TRBJ2-7 . TRBV11-2 CASRARGPLYEQYF TGTGCCAGCAGAGCCAGGGGACCCCTCTACGAGCAGTACTTC
. TRBJ1-2 . TRBV20-1 CSALDRGYTF TGCAGTGCCCTGGACAGAGGCTACACCTTC
. TRBJ1-1 . TRBV9 CASSVGAVGNTEAFF TGTGCCAGCAGCGTAGGGGCAGTGGGGAACACTGAAGCTTTCTTT
. TRBJ2-5 TRBD2 TRBV5-1 CASSLEYSGRGETQYF TGCGCCAGCAGCTTGGAATACAGCGGGAGGGGGGAGACCCAGTACTTC
many TRBJ2-5 TRBD1 TRBV5-4 CASSPPGQGNLQETQYF TGTGCCAGCAGCCCACCGGGACAGGGTAATCTGCAAGAGACCCAGTACTTC
. TRBJ2-4 . TRBV20-1 CSAKDTKPYF TGCAGTGCTAAAGACACGAAGCCGTACTTC